This T cell receptor beta chain was identified in a study of vaccination effects on CD4 cells after COVID-19. The wider study: Samples that were drawn after vaccination came a median of 72 days after the second dose. Study findings and constraints: Early post-infection timepoints were missing from the study, which also had few convalescent patients.

The CDR3 length is 15 residues. The germline CDR1 and CDR2 sequences are SGHRS and YFSETQ. The junction had 4 bases not matched to a gene; V was cut back by 2 bases and J by 4 bases. For this clone: Its target is not known.

Assay used: immunoSEQ multiplex PCR; TCRdb lists only in-frame clones, some missing. The table has about 61,000 clones, about three quarters seen once. Before sequencing, viral peptide pools were used by the ViraFEST assay to expand antigen-specific CD4+ T cells. Following 10 days of culture, CD4+ T cells were isolated. Two-dose BNT162b2 or mRNA-1273 vaccination was given to participants. Vaccine recipients had no previous SARS-CoV-2 infection; their nucleocapsid antibodies were negative. Researchers swapped half the medium for IL-2 medium on both days 3 and 7. This TCR was sampled from a human donor who received a COVID-19 vaccine. Sequenced here: CD4+ T cells from PBMCs cultured with HCoV-229E spike peptides, sampled after COVID-19 vaccination. This chain uses TRBV5-1 with TRBJ2-5; 11 nucleotides agree with TRBD2. CDR3 amino acids: CASSFLAGGVETQYF. CDR3 coding DNA: TGCGCCAGCAGCTTTCTAGCGGGGGGCGTAGAGACCCAGTACTTC.